The T cell receptor beta chain under discussion was sequenced for a study of HIV-infected patients and healthy controls. The repertoire came from unfractionated whole blood and reflected all unsorted peripheral T cells. Germline V CDR1 and CDR2: MNHEY, SMNVEV (reference sequence). The CDR3 consists of 13 residues. The V gene lost 5 bases and the J gene lost 4 bases, with 11 bases spanning the gap. This clonotype showed up many times. Reverse transcription used 450 to 500 ng RNA and constant-region primers for alpha and beta. Separate chain-specific third strand synthesis with multiplexing indices produced the alpha and beta libraries. TCRdb re-called the 5' RACE reads with MiXCR, one entry per CDR3 protein. The sample gives roughly 9,000 distinct CDR3 sequences, approximately 5.3% of which show up once; roughly 8.2% is in the top ten.

The rearrangement links TRBV27 to TRBJ2-5; D call uncertain. Sequenced sample: blood. The clonotype was recovered from an adult in good health. The CDR3 is CASSPRRGETQYF. Written as DNA, the CDR3 is TGTGCCAGCAGTCCGAGGCGCGGAGAGACCCAGTACTTC.